This T cell receptor beta chain was identified during a study of PD-L1 blockade in urothelial cancer. Study in general: Males with bladder-origin urothelial cancer constituted most of the 29 patients. Samples came from 3 weeks, at the second dose, and 6 weeks into treatment. Specimens of blood held a median count of roughly 150,000 T cells.

Repertoires were generated with immunoSEQ multiplex PCR, while TCRdb's copy carries only in-frame clones and drops some. The sample comprises around 46,000 clones, approximately 82% of which are singletons, and around 14% rests with the top ten. Time point here: peripheral blood 6 weeks after treatment start. The germline V gene has CDR1 MNHEY and CDR2 SMNVEV (reference sequence). V was trimmed by 4 bases and J by 6 bases, leaving 15 bases between them. This CDR3 region has 15 residues. V usage is TRBV27 and J usage is TRBJ2-2; tentatively, D is TRBD1 (6 bases). The TCR originated in a man aged 55 to 70 with urothelial cancer. The starting material was PBMCs, obtained around atezolizumab (anti-PD-L1) treatment. The CDR3, as DNA: TGTGCCAGCAGTTATGGGGGCGTTGTTCCCGGGGAGCTGTTTTTT. Encoded protein: CASSYGGVVPGELFF.